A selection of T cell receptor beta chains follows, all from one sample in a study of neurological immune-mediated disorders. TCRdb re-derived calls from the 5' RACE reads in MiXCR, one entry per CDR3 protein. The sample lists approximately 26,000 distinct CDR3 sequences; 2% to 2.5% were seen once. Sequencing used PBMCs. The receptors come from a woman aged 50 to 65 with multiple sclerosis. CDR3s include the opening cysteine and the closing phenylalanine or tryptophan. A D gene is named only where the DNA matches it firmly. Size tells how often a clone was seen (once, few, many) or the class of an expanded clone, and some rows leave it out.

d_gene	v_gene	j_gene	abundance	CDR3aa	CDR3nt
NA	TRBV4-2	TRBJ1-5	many	CASSQEQGEGNQPQHF	TGTGCCAGCAGCCAAGAACAGGGAGAGGGCAATCAGCCCCAGCATTTT
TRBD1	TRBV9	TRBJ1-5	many	CASTPGQGGQEPQHF	TGTGCCAGCACCCCGGGACAGGGGGGTCAAGAGCCCCAGCATTTT
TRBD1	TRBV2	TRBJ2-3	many	CASSGLTGYAQYF	TGTGCCAGCAGTGGATTGACAGGGTACGCGCAGTATTTT
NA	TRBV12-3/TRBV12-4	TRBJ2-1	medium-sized	CASSLGQVNEQFF	TGTGCCAGCAGTTTGGGTCAGGTGAATGAGCAGTTCTTC
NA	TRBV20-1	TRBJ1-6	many	CSARDLRGGSGDSPLHF	TGCAGTGCTAGGGACTTAAGGGGGGGTAGTGGTGATTCACCCCTCCACTTT
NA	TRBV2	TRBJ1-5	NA	CASSRRFEQPQNF	TGTGCCAGCAGTAGACGGTTTGAACAGCCCCAGAATTTT
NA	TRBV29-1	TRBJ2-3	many	CSVRALTDTQYF	TGCAGCGTTAGGGCCCTCACAGATACGCAGTATTTT
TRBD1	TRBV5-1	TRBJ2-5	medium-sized	CASSLDRGLQETQYF	TGCGCCAGCAGCTTGGACAGGGGGCTGCAAGAGACCCAGTACTTC
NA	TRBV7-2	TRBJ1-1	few	CASSPSVNTEAFF	TGTGCCAGCAGCCCGTCGGTGAACACTGAAGCTTTCTTT
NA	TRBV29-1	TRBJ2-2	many	CSVRGDTGELFF	TGCAGCGTTAGGGGGGACACCGGGGAGCTGTTTTTT
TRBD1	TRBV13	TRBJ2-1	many	CASSPSIGDRRNEQFF	TGTGCCAGCAGCCCATCAATCGGGGACAGGAGAAATGAGCAGTTCTTC
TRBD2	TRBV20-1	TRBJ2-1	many	CSASTSGLAEQFF	TGCAGTGCTAGTACTAGCGGATTGGCGGAGCAGTTCTTC
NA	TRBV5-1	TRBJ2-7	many	CASSLGGLQAYEQYF	TGCGCCAGCAGCTTGGGCGGACTTCAGGCCTACGAGCAGTACTTC
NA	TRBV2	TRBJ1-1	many	CASSEALTAMNTEAFF	TGTGCCAGCAGTGAAGCGCTTACAGCGATGAACACTGAAGCTTTCTTT
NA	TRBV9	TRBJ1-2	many	CASSDARVYGYTF	TGTGCCAGCAGCGACGCGCGGGTCTATGGCTACACCTTC
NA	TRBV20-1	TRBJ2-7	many	CSARFPKAEQYF	TGCAGTGCTAGATTCCCGAAGGCCGAGCAGTACTTC
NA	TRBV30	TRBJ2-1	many	CAWSGGSGLRNEQFF	TGTGCCTGGAGTGGGGGATCGGGATTGAGGAATGAGCAGTTCTTC
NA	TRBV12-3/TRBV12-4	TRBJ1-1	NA	CASSLGSFTEAFF	TGTGCCAGCAGTCTAGGGTCCTTCACTGAAGCTTTCTTT
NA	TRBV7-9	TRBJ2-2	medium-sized	CASSFFTGELFF	TGTGCCAGCAGCTTTTTCACCGGGGAGCTGTTTTTT
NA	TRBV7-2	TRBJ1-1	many	CASSLEVGAAFF	TGTGCCAGCAGCTTAGAAGTAGGGGCAGCTTTCTTT
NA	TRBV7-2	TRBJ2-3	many	CASSLALLPSTDTQYF	TGTGCCAGCAGCTTAGCGTTACTTCCTAGCACAGATACGCAGTATTTT
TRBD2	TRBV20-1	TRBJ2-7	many	CSAKATSGGNYEQYF	TGCAGTGCAAAGGCGACTAGCGGGGGGAACTACGAGCAGTACTTC
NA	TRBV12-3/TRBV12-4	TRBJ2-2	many	CASSFEPGELFF	TGTGCCAGCAGTTTTGAGCCGGGGGAGCTGTTTTTT
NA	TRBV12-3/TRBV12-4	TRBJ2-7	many	CASRRGSYEQYF	TGTGCCAGCAGACGCGGTTCCTACGAGCAGTACTTC
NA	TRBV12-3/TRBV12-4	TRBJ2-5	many	CASRPTMGETQYF	TGTGCCAGCAGGCCTACTATGGGGGAGACCCAGTACTTC
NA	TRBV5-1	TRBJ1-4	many	CASSLDRGLTEKLFF	TGCGCCAGCAGCTTGGATCGGGGGTTGACTGAAAAACTGTTTTTT
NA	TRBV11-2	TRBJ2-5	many	CASSLTVSSYKRTQYF	TGTGCCAGCAGCCTCACCGTCTCTAGTTACAAGAGGACCCAGTACTTC
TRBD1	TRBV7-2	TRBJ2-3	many	CASSLDRGSTDTQYF	TGTGCCAGCAGCCTGGACAGGGGAAGCACAGATACGCAGTATTTT
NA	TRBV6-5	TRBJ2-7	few	CASSYSRTEQYF	TGTGCCAGCAGTTACTCCCGGACCGAGCAGTACTTC
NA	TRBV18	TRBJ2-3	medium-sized	CASSQALDTQYF	TGTGCCAGCTCACAAGCCCTAGATACGCAGTATTTT
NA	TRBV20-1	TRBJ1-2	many	CSALTTTRGGGYTF	TGCAGTGCTTTAACGACCACCCGGGGTGGGGGCTACACCTTC
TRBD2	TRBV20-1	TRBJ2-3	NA	CSAPGLADTDTQYF	TGCAGTGCCCCGGGACTAGCGGATACAGATACGCAGTATTTT
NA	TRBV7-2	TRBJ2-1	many	CASSLAGRSTYNEQFF	TGTGCCAGCAGCCTCGCGGGCAGGTCTACCTACAATGAGCAGTTCTTC
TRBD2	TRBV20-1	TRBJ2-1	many	CSAIRLAGTYNEQFF	TGCAGTGCTATCAGACTAGCGGGAACCTACAATGAGCAGTTCTTC
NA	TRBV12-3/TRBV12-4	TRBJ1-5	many	CASSLMVPNQPQHF	TGTGCCAGCAGTTTAATGGTCCCCAATCAGCCCCAGCATTTT
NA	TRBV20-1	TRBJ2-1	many	CSARGPGGRDHEQFF	TGCAGTGCTAGAGGGCCAGGGGGGAGAGACCATGAGCAGTTCTTC
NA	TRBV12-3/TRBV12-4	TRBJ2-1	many	CASSLNEQFF	TGTGCCAGCAGCTTGAATGAGCAGTTCTTC
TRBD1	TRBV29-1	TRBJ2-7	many	CSVGTGVYEQYF	TGCAGCGTTGGGACAGGAGTATACGAGCAGTACTTC
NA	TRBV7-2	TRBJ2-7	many	CASRAGSGYEQYF	TGTGCCAGCAGGGCGGGGAGTGGTTACGAGCAGTACTTC
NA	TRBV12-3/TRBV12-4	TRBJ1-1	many	CASSFWANTEAFF	TGTGCCAGCAGTTTCTGGGCGAACACTGAAGCTTTCTTT
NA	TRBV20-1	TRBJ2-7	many	CSASGGPNSEQYF	TGCAGTGCTAGCGGAGGGCCCAATTCCGAGCAGTACTTC
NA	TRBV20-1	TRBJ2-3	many	CSARDMGGSTDTQYF	TGCAGTGCTAGAGATATGGGGGGCTCTACAGATACGCAGTATTTT
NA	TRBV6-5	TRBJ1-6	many	CASSYLSSYNSPLHF	TGTGCCAGCAGTTACCTTAGCTCCTATAATTCACCCCTCCACTTT